This TCR beta chain was obtained from a study of cytomegalovirus exposure and HLA in healthy donors. General study points: Whilst most TCR sequences proved rare, a subset of public TCRs occurred across many donors. One later analysis, an examination of the roughly 110 validation repertoires, found that first-cohort TCR clusters tended to co-occur in them. Associated with cytomegalovirus, according to the listing, were 150 to 200 TCR beta chains.

Repertoires were generated with immunoSEQ multiplex PCR, while TCRdb's copy carries only in-frame clones and drops some. This sample has 200,000 to 250,000 clones, with 75% to 95% found just once. Comments on this clone: Its antigen is currently unknown.

Germline CDR1 reads SQVTM; CDR2 reads ANQGSEA. This CDR3 has 15 amino acids. Deletions cut 3 bases from V and 1 base from J, with 15 bases between. V gene TRBV29-1 combines with J gene TRBJ2-5, with D tentatively TRBD1 (6 bases). The sequence came from a woman aged 18-35 years in good health and CMV-seronegative. The sample taken for sequencing was PBMCs. CDR3 DNA: TGCAGCGTTGACCTGCAGGGGACCCTCCAAGAGACCCAGTACTTC. Translated: CSVDLQGTLQETQYF. Looking up the rest from reference TRBV29-1 and TRBJ2-5 gives the full variable domain: SAVISQKPSRDICQRGTSLTIQCQVDSQVTMMFWYRQQPGQSLTLIATANQGSEATYESGFVIDKFPISRPNLTFSTLTVSNMSPEDSSIYLCSVDLQGTLQETQYFGPGTRLLVL.